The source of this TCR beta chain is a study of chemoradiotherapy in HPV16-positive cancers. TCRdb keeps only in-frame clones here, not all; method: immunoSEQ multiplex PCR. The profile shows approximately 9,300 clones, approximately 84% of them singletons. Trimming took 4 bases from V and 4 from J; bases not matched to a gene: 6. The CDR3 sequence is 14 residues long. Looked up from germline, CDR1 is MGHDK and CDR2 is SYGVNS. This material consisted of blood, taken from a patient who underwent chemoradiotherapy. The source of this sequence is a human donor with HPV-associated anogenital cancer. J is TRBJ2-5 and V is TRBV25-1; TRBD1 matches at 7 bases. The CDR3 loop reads CASSALGGPETQYF. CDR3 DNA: TGTGCCAGCAGTGCGTTAGGGGGCCCAGAGACCCAGTACTTC.